A selection of T cell receptor beta chains follows, all from one sample in a study of cytomegalovirus exposure and HLA in healthy donors. Measured with immunoSEQ multiplex PCR; TCRdb has only the in-frame clones, and not every one. The sample has around 40,000 clones; the top ten hold over 1%. Sequencing input: PBMCs. These receptors were taken from a man younger than 45 in good health and CMV-seronegative. Both conserved end residues are part of each CDR3.

v_gene	CDR3aa
TRBV6-5	CASSPHGTGDYEQYF
TRBV27	CASSPGVDNSPLHF
TRBV6-1	CASSEQGAANSPLHF
TRBV5-8	CASSSPRREQYF
TRBV18	CASSPDRGQGVSPLHF
TRBV11-2	CASSLGRARRNTEAFF
TRBV29-1	CSVTSGQPTDEQFF
TRBV30	CAWSLNPGTGDYNEQFF
TRBV4-1	CASSQWSGGYEQYF
TRBV1	CTSSQDLPGDNSPLHF
TRBV6-6	CASSSRFEQYF
TRBV5-1	CASSLFEGDTQYF
TRBV11-2	CASSLTGVGSPLHF
TRBV4-2	CASSQEVGAGGTDTQYF
TRBV10-1	CASSELAGVYEQYF
TRBV11-2	CASSFNPVEKLFF
TRBV4-1	CASSQDSHLTTDTQYF
TRBV4-2	CASSLQGYEQYF
TRBV7-9	CASSFSQGAGRLAYEQYF
TRBV5-6	CASSWAGKAEQYF
TRBV12-5	CASGFTGGAYNEQFF
TRBV6-5	CASSSSGEETQYF
TRBV7-9	CASSLRDRDDEQYF
TRBV18	CASSASPYEQYF
TRBV7-2	CASSRLQGYEQYF
TRBV2	CASLKLIRSYEQYF
TRBV13	CASSLQGVGNSPLHF
TRBV30	CAWSTGGAPAQSYGYTF
TRBV18	CASSPGTGVGYGYTF
TRBV5-1	CASRETAYNEQFF
TRBV4-3	CASSQIGQGLEKLFF
TRBV30	CAWRAPGQGAYEQYF
TRBV5-1	CASSLVGRGLETQYF
TRBV4-2	CASSLRESSTEAFF
TRBV5-1	CASMRGGSTDTQYF
TRBV5-1	CASSSTTEGNTIYF
TRBV5-5	CASSFLAGGLTYEQYF
TRBV5-1	CASSLASPGGGDYGYTF
TRBV6-5	CASRQVNEQFF
TRBV4-1	CASSQGQGVMYEQYF
TRBV5-6	CASSLRTSGNSYEQYF
TRBV7-3	CASRLVGGTQYF
TRBV29-1	CSVVLQGNQGTQYF